Listed below are T cell receptor beta chains from one sample, sequenced in a study of control samples from healthy donors and cancer patients. The assay was immunoSEQ multiplex PCR, and TCRdb's table has in-frame clones only and misses some. Here the sample spans about 97,000 clones, about 90% being singletons. The sequenced material came from blood. Source of these receptors: a woman aged 18-29 years in good health. Both conserved end residues are part of each CDR3.

V: TRBV6-5; J: TRBJ1-5; CDR3: CASSFGRRGDQPQHF
V: TRBV10-3; J: TRBJ2-2; CDR3: CAIRPTASTGELFF
V: TRBV7-9; J: TRBJ2-7; CDR3: CASSEGYEQYF
V: TRBV7-9; J: TRBJ1-1; CDR3: CASSLDQAGAFF
V: TRBV5-4; J: TRBJ1-6; CDR3: CASSPAPSGSSYNSPLHF
V: TRBV12-3/TRBV12-4; J: TRBJ1-1; CDR3: CASSLGQAPRAFF
V: TRBV6-5; J: TRBJ1-4; CDR3: CASSSHPNEKLFF
V: TRBV7-2; J: TRBJ1-5; CDR3: CASSLVEVQPQHF
V: TRBV5-8; J: TRBJ1-6; CDR3: CASSIGQGYSPLHF
V: TRBV7-9; J: TRBJ2-7; CDR3: CASSPSGTKPYEQYF
V: TRBV9; J: TRBJ2-5; CDR3: CASSVAPSQPPQYF
V: TRBV7-2; J: TRBJ1-5; CDR3: CASSLGRSKPQHF
V: TRBV2; J: TRBJ1-5; CDR3: CATQGYSNQPQHF
V: TRBV24-1; J: TRBJ1-3; CDR3: CATSDFPTGNTIYF
V: TRBV4-2; J: TRBJ1-6; CDR3: CASSQEEGVGSPLHF
V: TRBV5-4; J: TRBJ2-3; CDR3: CASSTSGGSTDTQYF
V: TRBV6-4; J: TRBJ1-5; CDR3: CASSDPDRGDQPQHF
V: TRBV10-3; J: TRBJ2-3; CDR3: CAISEPTSGGQTSTDTQYF
V: TRBV11-3; J: TRBJ1-2; CDR3: CASSTGPSDYGYTF
V: TRBV6-1; J: TRBJ2-3; CDR3: CASSERELDTQYF
V: TRBV4-1; J: TRBJ1-3; CDR3: CASSRPTGRSGNTIYF
V: TRBV7-9; J: TRBJ2-3; CDR3: CASSLPSGGTDTQYF
V: TRBV2; J: TRBJ2-2; CDR3: CASSVGAIGELFF
V: TRBV5-1; J: TRBJ2-2; CDR3: CASSQRPGASGELFF
V: TRBV7-9; J: TRBJ1-5; CDR3: CASSFSQRNQPQHF
V: TRBV19; J: TRBJ1-2; CDR3: CASSIYGGRGGYTF
V: TRBV2; J: TRBJ1-4; CDR3: CATRQATNEKLFF
V: TRBV2; J: TRBJ2-3; CDR3: CASSDASTDTQYF
V: TRBV28; J: TRBJ1-5; CDR3: CASSSVTEDYSNQPQHF
V: TRBV30; J: TRBJ1-6; CDR3: CAWSAGVSPLHF
V: TRBV10-1; J: TRBJ2-1; CDR3: CASSETLGGEQFF
V: TRBV19; J: TRBJ2-1; CDR3: CASSIVGGYEQFF
V: TRBV25-1; J: TRBJ1-4; CDR3: CASSEAGGNEKLFF
V: TRBV24-1; J: TRBJ2-1; CDR3: CATSDWGLAGNNEQFF
V: TRBV24-1; J: TRBJ2-2; CDR3: CATSDPTSGREAGELFF
V: TRBV9; J: TRBJ1-6; CDR3: CASSDETGGLGSPLHF
V: TRBV6-5; J: TRBJ2-7; CDR3: CASSYGRAVAEQYF
V: TRBV5-1; J: TRBJ2-1; CDR3: CASSLVPTGTPYEQFF
V: TRBV19; J: TRBJ1-5; CDR3: CASSVARTGPQHF
V: TRBV3-1/TRBV3-2; J: TRBJ2-5; CDR3: CASSPQGETQYF
V: TRBV5-1; J: TRBJ1-2; CDR3: CASSGGTAKGAGGYTF
V: TRBV5-8; J: TRBJ2-5; CDR3: CASSLIATGWETQYF
V: TRBV21-1; J: TRBJ1-1; CDR3: CASSPGGGLRNTEAFF
V: TRBV6-5; J: TRBJ1-2; CDR3: CASSYGAPSYGYTF
V: TRBV12-5; J: TRBJ1-2; CDR3: CASGLDSPMLNYGYTF
V: TRBV6-1; J: TRBJ1-1; CDR3: CASNLDRVNTEAFF
V: TRBV6-4; J: TRBJ2-1; CDR3: CASSDSEANEQFF